These 23 T cell receptor beta chains originate from one sample sequenced in a study of blood T cell repertoires in COVID-19. Data came from immunoSEQ multiplex PCR; TCRdb stores just in-frame clones and leaves some out. The sample lists around 300,000 clones, about 90% occurring once. Sample: PBMCs or T cells enriched from blood (not recorded which). Receptors were obtained from a woman in her thirties who had recovered from COVID-19.

The chain recombines TRBV6-5 with TRBJ1-1; the match to TRBD1 covers 7 bases. CDR1 and CDR2 (germline): MNHEY, SVGAGI. V lost 0 bases to trimming and J lost 1 base; unmatched junction nucleotides: 5. This CDR3 is built from 16 residues. The CDR3 DNA sequence: TGTGCCAGCAGTTACTCAAGACAGGGAACGAACACTGAAGCTTTCTTT. This encodes CASSYSRQGTNTEAFF.

This clone was seen only once. The CDR3 spells CASSQEAQGTEAFF. CDR3 DNA sequence: TGCGCCAGCAGCCAAGAAGCCCAGGGCACTGAAGCTTTCTTT. The rearrangement links TRBV4-3 to TRBJ1-1; a possible D gene is TRBD1 (5 bases). CDR3 length equals 14 residues. Germline loops: CDR1 LGHNA, CDR2 YSLEER. Trimming took 0 bases from V and 4 from J, leaving 9 bases between them.

This sequence joins TRBV6-5 and TRBJ1-1, with D maybe TRBD1 (5 bases). In germline, CDR1 is MNHEY, CDR2 SVGAGI. V was cut by 2 bases and J by 0 bases, with 10 bases left in between. The CDR3 extends over 15 amino acids. This CDR3 reads CASSYAGGVNTEAFF. As DNA, the CDR3 is TGTGCCAGCAGTTACGCGGGGGGAGTGAACACTGAAGCTTTCTTT.

The rearrangement joins TRBV4-1 to TRBJ2-7; D uncertain. This CDR3 is built from 15 residues. V lost 4 bases and J 0 bases, leaving 13 bases between the germline ends. Germline V gives CDR1 MGHRA, CDR2 YSYEKL. The CDR3 coding sequence is TGCGCCAGCAGCCCCCTGCCAACGGTCTCCTACGAGCAGTACTTC. As protein: CASSPLPTVSYEQYF.

Comment on this clone: Germline and junction disagree at one end, which may indicate a read error. Here the CDR3 reads CASSLGFGSFFSVF. The CDR3 bases are TGTGCCAGCAGCTTAGGATTTGGGAGCTTCTTCTCGGTCTTC. V usage is TRBV11-2 and J usage is TRBJ2-1; a weak D match, TRBD2 (5 bases). CDR1 is SGHAT, CDR2 FQNNGV, per germline. The CDR3 is made up of 14 amino acids.

This chain joins TRBV5-1 and TRBJ1-6; 7 bases align to TRBD1. Germline CDR1 and CDR2: SGHRS and YFSETQ. The CDR3 covers 15 residues. The V gene end was trimmed by 4 bases and the J gene end by 9 bases; junction bases not matched to a gene: 10. Here the CDR3 reads CASSPLDRVISPLHF. DNA for the CDR3: TGCGCCAGCAGCCCTCTAGACAGGGTAATTTCACCCCTCCACTTT.

The chain combines TRBV28 with TRBJ1-2; D call uncertain. The CDR3 runs 11 residues. The V end was cut by 7 bases, the J end by 4 bases, with 7 bases between. In germline, CDR1 is MDHEN, CDR2 SYDVKM. CDR3 protein: CASKQVYGYTF. The CDR3 bases are TGTGCCAGCAAGCAGGTCTATGGCTACACCTTC.

This chain joins TRBV29-1 and TRBJ1-2; perhaps TRBD1 as D (6 bases). The CDR3 has 14 amino acids. V was trimmed by 3 bases and J by 3 bases, leaving 14 bases between them. The germline CDR1 and CDR2 sequences are SQVTM and ANQGSEA. This chain's CDR3 is CSVESGVDYYGYTF. DNA of the CDR3: TGCAGCGTTGAGTCAGGGGTGGATTACTATGGCTACACCTTC.

This chain connects TRBV27 to TRBJ2-3; 11 bases are a match to TRBD2. Germline V gives CDR1 MNHEY, CDR2 SMNVEV (reference sequence). J gave up 3 bases and V 6 bases, and 2 bases lay outside the gene matches. The CDR3 loop spans 14 amino acids. The CDR3 DNA sequence: TGTGCCAGCAGCTCTAGCGGGAGGACAGATACGCAGTATTTT. As protein: CASSSSGRTDTQYF.

The chain uses TRBV30 and TRBJ2-5; 7 bases map to TRBD2. V was clipped by 2 bases and J by 2 bases; unmatched bases: 8. The CDR3 spans 15 residues. Germline V gene sequence: CDR1 GTSNPN, CDR2 SVGIG (reference sequence). Here the CDR3 reads CAWSSGLAAQETQYF. The CDR3 nucleotides read TGTGCCTGGAGTTCGGGGCTAGCGGCTCAAGAGACCCAGTACTTC.

The chain combines TRBV10-3 with TRBJ2-5; possible D gene TRBD2, 6 bases. There are 14 residues in the CDR3. Trimming took off 4 bases at V and 1 base at J, with 10 bases between the two ends. Germline-derived CDR1 and CDR2 are ENHRY and SYGVKD. The CDR3 sequence: CAISGGTFQETQYF. CDR3 DNA sequence: TGTGCCATCAGTGGCGGGACCTTCCAAGAGACCCAGTACTTC.

A single count supports this clone. The gene calls are TRBV19 and TRBJ2-1, with 8 nucleotides matching TRBD1. J was trimmed by 5 bases and V by 8 bases; bases with no gene match: 11. Germline V gene sequence: CDR1 LNHDA, CDR2 SQIVND (reference sequence). This CDR3 spans 15 amino acids. The CDR3 DNA reads as TGTGCCAGTCGACACCAGAGGACAGGGCACAATGAGCAGTTCTTC. Residues: CASRHQRTGHNEQFF.

The sample holds a few counts of this clone. This chain connects TRBV19 to TRBJ2-3, with TRBD2 matching 13 bases. The germline CDR1 and CDR2 sequences are LNHDA and SQIVND (reference sequence). The length of the CDR3 is 17 residues. J lost 5 bases, V lost 3 bases, and 8 bases had no gene match. CDR3 sequence (DNA): TGTGCCAGTAGTATTATACTAGCGGGAGGGCCAGGAGATACGCAGTATTTT. It codes for CASSIILAGGPGDTQYF.

The chain recombines TRBV10-2 with TRBJ2-7, with a tentative D call TRBD2 (5 bases). The CDR3 contains 14 residues. Germline assignment: CDR1 WSHSY and CDR2 SAAADI. Trimming took 5 bases from V and 5 from J, leaving 16 bases between them. The CDR3 DNA reads TGCGCCAGCAGTCCCGTTCTAGGTAGCGACGAGCAGTACTTC. This codes for CASSPVLGSDEQYF.

J is TRBJ2-1 and V is TRBV9; TRBD2 agrees at 12 bases. After removal of 4 bases from V and 2 bases from J, the junction contained 10 bases not matched to a gene. The CDR3 has 18 residues. CDR1 is SGDLS, CDR2 YYNGEE, per germline. Here the CDR3 reads CASSRTTSGSPPYNEQFF. The CDR3 nucleotides read TGTGCCAGCAGCAGGACGACTAGCGGGAGTCCACCCTACAATGAGCAGTTCTTC.

The CDR3 DNA reads TGTGCCAGCAGTGACTTTCAGGGGGCAAGTGATGGCTACACCTTC. It translates to CASSDFQGASDGYTF. The chain employs TRBV6-4 and TRBJ1-2; 8 bases are shared with TRBD1. Per germline, CDR1 MRHNA and CDR2 SNTAGT. V gave up 1 base and J gave up 6 bases; unmatched junction bases: 7. The CDR3 is made up of 15 amino acids.

Of note for this clone: The same CDR3 is also encoded by other DNA sequences in this sample. The chain combines TRBV18 with TRBJ1-1, with TRBD1 matching over 9 bases. This CDR3 contains 14 residues. CDR1 and CDR2 from the germline V gene are KGHSH and LQKENI. The V and J ends lost 3 bases and 1 base, in that order; junction bases with no gene match: 0. CDR3 loop: CASSPGQGNTEAFF. The CDR3, as DNA: TGTGCCAGCTCACCGGGACAGGGGAACACTGAAGCTTTCTTT.

The chain is built from TRBV19 and TRBJ2-7; tentative D call: TRBD2 (5 bases). Germline CDR1 is LNHDA and CDR2 is SQIVND (reference sequence). The V end was cut by 7 bases, the J end by 2 bases, with 15 bases between. The CDR3 length is 14 residues. The CDR3 here is CASMAAGGPYEQYF. CDR3 coding DNA: TGTGCCAGTATGGCGGCCGGAGGTCCCTACGAGCAGTACTTC.

The chain has TRBV19 and TRBJ2-6; 8 bases match TRBD1. CDR1 LNHDA and CDR2 SQIVND come from the germline V gene (reference sequence). Trimming removed 5 bases from V and 3 bases from J; junction bases left unmatched: 9. This CDR3 comprises 17 residues. The CDR3, as DNA: TGTGCCAGTAGTCTCCACGGGACAGGATATGGGGCCAACGTCCTGACTTTC. Amino acid sequence: CASSLHGTGYGANVLTF.

In its sample, this clone was seen a few times. J is TRBJ1-1 and V is TRBV6-2 or TRBV6-3; tentative D call: TRBD1 (6 bases). Germline-derived CDR1 and CDR2 are MNHEY and SVGEGT. The CDR3 length is 17 residues. Trimming shortened V by 0 bases and J by 5 bases, and 19 bases separated the two germline ends. The CDR3: CASSYSRTGRVRTEAFF. The CDR3 nucleotides read TGTGCCAGCAGTTACTCGAGAACAGGGAGAGTGCGAACTGAAGCTTTCTTT.

In this sample, this clone turned up once. CDR3: CASSRIGIGTDTQYF. The DNA for the CDR3 is TGTGCCAGTAGCCGTATAGGTATCGGGACAGATACGCAGTATTTT. The chain uses TRBV19 and TRBJ2-3; no clear D gene. The CDR3 is 15 amino acids. In germline, CDR1 is LNHDA, CDR2 SQIVND (reference sequence). The V and J ends lost 6 bases and 3 bases respectively, with 16 bases between them.

V and J are TRBV14 and TRBJ1-3; D is uncertain. Trimming took off 2 bases at V and 0 bases at J, with 5 bases between the two ends. This CDR3 is built from 14 residues. Germline CDR1 SGHDN, CDR2 FVKESK. The CDR3 DNA sequence: TGTGCCAGCAGCCAACGGAGCTCTGGAAACACCATATATTTT. It translates to CASSQRSSGNTIYF.

This sequence joins TRBV7-2 and TRBJ1-5, with D uncertain. CDR1 is SGHTA, CDR2 FQGNSA, per germline. Trimming removed 1 base at V and 7 bases at J, with 11 bases between. This CDR3 spans 14 amino acids. CDR3 amino acids: CASSLVFVGQPQHF. The CDR3 DNA reads as TGTGCCAGCAGCTTAGTTTTTGTTGGCCAGCCCCAGCATTTT.